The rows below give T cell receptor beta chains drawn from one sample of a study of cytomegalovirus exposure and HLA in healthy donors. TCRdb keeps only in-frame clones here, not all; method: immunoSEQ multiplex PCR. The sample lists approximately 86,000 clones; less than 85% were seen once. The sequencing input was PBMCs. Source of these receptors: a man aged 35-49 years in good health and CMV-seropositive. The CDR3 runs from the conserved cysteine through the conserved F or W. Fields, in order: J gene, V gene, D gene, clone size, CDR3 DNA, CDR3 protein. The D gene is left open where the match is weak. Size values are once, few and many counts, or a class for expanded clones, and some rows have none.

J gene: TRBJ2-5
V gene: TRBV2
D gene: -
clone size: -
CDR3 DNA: TGTGCCAGCCTTCGACAACGAGAACAAGAGACCCAGTACTTC
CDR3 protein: CASLRQREQETQYF

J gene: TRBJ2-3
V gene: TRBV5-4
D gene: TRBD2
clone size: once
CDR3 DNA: TGTGCCAGCAGAAGTGGGACTAGCGGGGGGTATGGCACAGATACGCAGTATTTT
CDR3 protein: CASRSGTSGGYGTDTQYF

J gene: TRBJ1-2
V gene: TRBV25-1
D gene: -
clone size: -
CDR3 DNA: TGTGCCAGCAGTTCCCAACCCCAGCTGACAGGCTACACCTTC
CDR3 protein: CASSSQPQLTGYTF

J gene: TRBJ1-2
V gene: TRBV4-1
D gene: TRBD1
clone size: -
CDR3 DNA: TGCGCCAGCAGCCAAGATTTCGGGACAGGGGTCTATGGCTACACCTTC
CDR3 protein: CASSQDFGTGVYGYTF

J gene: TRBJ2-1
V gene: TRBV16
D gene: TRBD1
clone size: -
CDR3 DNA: TGTGCCAGCAGCCCCCGGGACAGGGGCTACAATGAGCAGTTCTTC
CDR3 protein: CASSPRDRGYNEQFF

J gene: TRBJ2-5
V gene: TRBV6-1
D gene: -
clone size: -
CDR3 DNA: TGTGCCAGCAATCGTCAGGGGAAAGAGACCCAGTACTTC
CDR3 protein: CASNRQGKETQYF

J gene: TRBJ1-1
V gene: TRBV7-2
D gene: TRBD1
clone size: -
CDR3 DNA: TGTGCCAGCAGCAGCGGACAGGGGGCGCTTAGTGAAGCTTTCTTT
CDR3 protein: CASSSGQGALSEAFF

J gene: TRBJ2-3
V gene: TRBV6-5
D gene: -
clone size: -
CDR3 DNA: TGTGCCAGCCTAGCACAAGGCACAGATACGCAGTATTTT
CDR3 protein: CASLAQGTDTQYF

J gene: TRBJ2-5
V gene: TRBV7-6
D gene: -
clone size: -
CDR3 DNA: TGTGCCAGCAGCGAGACCCAGGGTTTCCAAGAGACCCAGTACTTC
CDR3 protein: CASSETQGFQETQYF

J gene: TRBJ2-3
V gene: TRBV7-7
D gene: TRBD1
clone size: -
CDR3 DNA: TGTGCTAGCAGCACAGGACAGGGTTGGGGAGATACGCAGTATTTT
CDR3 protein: CASSTGQGWGDTQYF

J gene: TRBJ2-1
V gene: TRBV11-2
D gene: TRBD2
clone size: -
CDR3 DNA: TGTGCCAGCAGCTTAGAAGGACTAGCGGGGCAGTTCTTC
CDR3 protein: CASSLEGLAGQFF

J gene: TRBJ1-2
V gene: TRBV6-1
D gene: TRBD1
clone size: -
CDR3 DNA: TGTGCCAGCAGTGAAGCGCTGGGGACAGATGGCTACACCTTC
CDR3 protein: CASSEALGTDGYTF

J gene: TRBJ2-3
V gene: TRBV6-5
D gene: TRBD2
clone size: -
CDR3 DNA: TGTGCCAGCAGCCGGGGGGGTACGCAGTATTTT
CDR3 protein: CASSRGGTQYF

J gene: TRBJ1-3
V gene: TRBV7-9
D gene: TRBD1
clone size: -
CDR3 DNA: TGTGCCAGCAGCTTGACCCGGGACAGGAACCCGGGAAACACCATATATTTT
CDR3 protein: CASSLTRDRNPGNTIYF

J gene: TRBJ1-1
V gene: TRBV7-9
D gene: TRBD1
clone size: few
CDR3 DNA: TGTGCCAGCAGCGTAACAGGGGGCACTGAAGCTTTCTTT
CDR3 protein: CASSVTGGTEAFF

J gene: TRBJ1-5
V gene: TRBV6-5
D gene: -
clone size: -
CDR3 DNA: TGTGCCAGCAGTCTAATCGGTAATCAGCCCCAGCATTTT
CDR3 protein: CASSLIGNQPQHF

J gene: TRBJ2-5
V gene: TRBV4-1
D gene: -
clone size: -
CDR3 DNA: TGCGCCAGCAGCCAAGGCGGGGAGACCCAGTACTTC
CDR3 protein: CASSQGGETQYF

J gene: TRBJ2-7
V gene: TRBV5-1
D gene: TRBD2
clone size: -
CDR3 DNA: TGCGCCAGCAGCTTGGAGGGAGGGTCAGGGGAGCAGTACTTC
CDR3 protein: CASSLEGGSGEQYF

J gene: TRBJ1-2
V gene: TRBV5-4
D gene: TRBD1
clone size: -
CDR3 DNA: TGTGCCAGCAGCTTGGGGACAGGGACCTATCGCTACACCTTC
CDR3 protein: CASSLGTGTYRYTF

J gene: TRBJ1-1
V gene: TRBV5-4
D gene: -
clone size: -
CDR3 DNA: TGTGCCAGCAGCTGGGGCCAGAACACTGAAGCTTTCTTT
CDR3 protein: CASSWGQNTEAFF

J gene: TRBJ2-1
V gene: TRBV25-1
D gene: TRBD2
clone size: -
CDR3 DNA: TGTGCCAGCACCCAGGGACTAGCGGCTAATGAGCAGTTCTTC
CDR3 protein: CASTQGLAANEQFF

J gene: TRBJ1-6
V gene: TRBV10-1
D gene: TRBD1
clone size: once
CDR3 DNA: TGCGCCAGCAGGGGACAGGGTAATTCACCCCTCCACTTT
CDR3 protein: CASRGQGNSPLHF

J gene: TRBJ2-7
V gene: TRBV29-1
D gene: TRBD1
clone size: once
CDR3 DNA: TGCAGCGTGAGACAGGGAGCCTACGAGCAGTACTTC
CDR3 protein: CSVRQGAYEQYF

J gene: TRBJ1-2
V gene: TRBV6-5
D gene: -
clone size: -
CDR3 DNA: TGTGCCAGCAGTTACGCACCAGCGAACTATGGCTACACCTTC
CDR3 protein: CASSYAPANYGYTF

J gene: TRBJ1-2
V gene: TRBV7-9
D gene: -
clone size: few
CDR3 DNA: TGTGCCAGCAGCTTAGTGTCAGACTATGGCTACACCTTC
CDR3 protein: CASSLVSDYGYTF

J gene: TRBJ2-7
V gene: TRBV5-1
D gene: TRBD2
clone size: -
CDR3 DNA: TGCGCCAGCAGCTTGGGTCGAGCGGGAAGCTCCTACGAGCAGTACTTC
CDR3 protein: CASSLGRAGSSYEQYF

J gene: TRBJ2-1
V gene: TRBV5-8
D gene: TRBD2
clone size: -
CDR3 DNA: TGTGCCAGCAGGCCGGGACTAGCGGTCTACAATGAGCAGTTCTTC
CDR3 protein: CASRPGLAVYNEQFF

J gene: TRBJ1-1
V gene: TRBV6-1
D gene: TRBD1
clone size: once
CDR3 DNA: TGTGCCAGCCAGGGGGCGGGAAACACTGAAGCTTTCTTT
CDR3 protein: CASQGAGNTEAFF

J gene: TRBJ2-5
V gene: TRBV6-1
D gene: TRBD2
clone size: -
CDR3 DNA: TGTGCCAGCAGCCCTCTAGCGGGACTTGGAGAGACCCAGTACTTC
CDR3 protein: CASSPLAGLGETQYF

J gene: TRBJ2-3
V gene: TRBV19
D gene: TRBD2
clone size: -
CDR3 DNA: TGTGCCAGTAGTACTAGCGGGGGGGCGGGAGATACGCAGTATTTT
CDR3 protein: CASSTSGGAGDTQYF

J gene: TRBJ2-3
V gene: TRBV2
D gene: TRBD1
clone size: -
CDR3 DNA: TGTGCCAGCAGTTTACAGGGGGTCCTATACACAGATACGCAGTATTTT
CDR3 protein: CASSLQGVLYTDTQYF

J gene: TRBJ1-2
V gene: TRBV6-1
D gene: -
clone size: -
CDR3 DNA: TGTGCCAGCAGTGCCCAAAAGCAGGGAATCTATGGCTACACCTTC
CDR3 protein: CASSAQKQGIYGYTF

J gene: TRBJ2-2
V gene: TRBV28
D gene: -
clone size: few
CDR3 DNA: TGTGCCAGCTCGCCGAGGAGCGTGAGCACCGGGGAGCTGTTTTTT
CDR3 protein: CASSPRSVSTGELFF

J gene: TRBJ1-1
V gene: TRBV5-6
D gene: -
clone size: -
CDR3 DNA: TGTGCCAGCAGCCCAAGGGGGGGCACCGGTAACACTGAAGCTTTCTTT
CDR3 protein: CASSPRGGTGNTEAFF

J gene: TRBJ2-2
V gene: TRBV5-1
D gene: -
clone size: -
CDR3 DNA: TGCGCCAGCAGCCCATCGAACATCCCGAACACCGGGGAGCTGTTTTTT
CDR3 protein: CASSPSNIPNTGELFF

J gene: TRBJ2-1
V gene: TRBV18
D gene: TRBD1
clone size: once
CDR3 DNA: TGTGCCAGCTCATCCCGGACAGGGTCGTCCTACAATGAGCAGTTCTTC
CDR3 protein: CASSSRTGSSYNEQFF

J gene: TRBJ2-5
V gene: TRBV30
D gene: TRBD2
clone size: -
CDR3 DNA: TGTGCCTGGACCCTAGCGGGGGGGAAAGAGACCCAGTACTTC
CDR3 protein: CAWTLAGGKETQYF

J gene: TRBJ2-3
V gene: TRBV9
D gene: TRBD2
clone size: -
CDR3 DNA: TGTGCCAGCAGCGCGCGGTGGGCGGGAGCTTACACAGATACGCAGTATTTT
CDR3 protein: CASSARWAGAYTDTQYF

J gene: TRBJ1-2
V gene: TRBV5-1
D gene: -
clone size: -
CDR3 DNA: TGCGCCAGCAGCTTGGAAGAGGGATTCGGTGGCTACACCTTC
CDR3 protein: CASSLEEGFGGYTF